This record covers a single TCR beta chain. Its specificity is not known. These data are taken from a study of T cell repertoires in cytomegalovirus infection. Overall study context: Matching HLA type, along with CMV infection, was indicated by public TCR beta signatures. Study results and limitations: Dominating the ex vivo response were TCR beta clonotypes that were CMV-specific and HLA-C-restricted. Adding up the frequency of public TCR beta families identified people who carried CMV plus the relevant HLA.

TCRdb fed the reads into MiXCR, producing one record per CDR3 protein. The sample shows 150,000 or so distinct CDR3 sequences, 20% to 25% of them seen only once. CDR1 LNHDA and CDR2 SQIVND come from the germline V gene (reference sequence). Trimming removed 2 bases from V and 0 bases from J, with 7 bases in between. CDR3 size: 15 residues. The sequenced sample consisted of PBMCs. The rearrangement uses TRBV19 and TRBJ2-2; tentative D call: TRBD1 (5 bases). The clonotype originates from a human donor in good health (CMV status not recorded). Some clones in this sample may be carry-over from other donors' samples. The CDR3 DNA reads TGTGCCAGTAGTATACAGGGATCGAACACCGGGGAGCTGTTTTTT. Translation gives CASSIQGSNTGELFF.